This T cell receptor (beta chain) was captured in a study of blood T cell repertoires in COVID-19. As for the study in general: Whether acute or convalescent, the COVID-19 samples came from the United States, Italy and Spain.

How the authors handled the data: Using reference gene primer amplification, nucleated cell counts were estimated. Profiled with immunoSEQ multiplex PCR; TCRdb holds only in-frame clones, not every one. The D gene and trimming were derived from the DNA, and the V and J assignments and clone size from that table. There are 150,000 to 200,000 clones in the sample; roughly 87% occur only once, and roughly 1.5% lies in the top ten. The germline CDR1 and CDR2 sequences are SQVTM and ANQGSEA. The CDR3 totals 16 residues. The ends lost 4 bases at V and 7 bases at J; junction bases unmatched: 10. Sequencing was performed on peripheral blood. This chain uses TRBV29-1 with TRBJ1-4; 12 bases line up with TRBD1. The clonotype comes from a woman aged 45 to 65 with acute or convalescent COVID-19. Here the CDR3 reads CSVAHRDRGRAEKLFF. In nucleotides, the CDR3 is TGCAGCGTTGCACATCGGGACAGGGGGCGAGCTGAAAAACTGTTTTTT.